Below are 30 T cell receptor beta chains sequenced from a single sample in a study of blood T cell repertoires in COVID-19. Profiling relied on immunoSEQ multiplex PCR, and the TCRdb table lists in-frame clones only, not all of them. The data contain around 130,000 clones, approximately 87% of them singletons. The source material was peripheral blood. These receptors were taken from a woman aged 45-59 years with acute or convalescent COVID-19.

The J gene is TRBJ2-3, the V gene TRBV11-3, with TRBD2 matching over 13 bases. In germline, CDR1 is SGHNT, CDR2 YENEEA. The CDR3 sequence is 20 residues long. The junction had 14 bases not matched to a gene; V was cut back by 4 bases and J by 1 base. CDR3 sequence: CASSSDPGLAGPRGTDTQYF. CDR3 sequence (DNA): TGTGCCAGCAGCTCAGATCCGGGACTAGCGGGGCCCCGGGGCACAGATACGCAGTATTTT.

The rearrangement joins TRBV3-1 (or the pseudogene TRBV3-2) to TRBJ1-5, with D unresolved. The CDR3 contains 15 residues. Trimming took off 0 bases at V and 2 bases at J, with 8 bases between the two ends. Germline CDR1 is LGHDT and CDR2 is YNNKEL (reference sequence). The CDR3 region is CASSQDTAGNQPQHF. CDR3 DNA sequence: TGTGCCAGCAGCCAAGATACGGCGGGCAATCAGCCCCAGCATTTT.

The chain joins TRBV12-5 to TRBJ2-5, with 7 bases matching TRBD1. This CDR3 comprises 15 residues. CDR1 and CDR2 from the germline V gene are LGHNT and FRNRAP. J lost 5 bases, V lost 2 bases, and 8 bases had no gene match. DNA for the CDR3: TGTGCTAGTGGTTTGCACTACAGGGGTGGGGAGACCCAGTACTTC. Amino acids: CASGLHYRGGETQYF.

V and J are TRBV18 and TRBJ1-1; no reliable D call. This CDR3 has 15 amino acids. Deletions cut 0 bases from V and 2 bases from J, with 10 bases between. CDR1 and CDR2 (germline): KGHSH, LQKENI. The CDR3 region is CASSPPGRYNTEAFF. The DNA for the CDR3 is TGTGCCAGCTCACCACCCGGGAGGTACAACACTGAAGCTTTCTTT.

The chain links TRBV29-1 to TRBJ1-1; TRBD1 is a possible D gene (5 bases). The CDR3 is 12 residues long. The V gene lost 7 bases and the J gene lost 7 bases, with 16 bases spanning the gap. The germline V gene has CDR1 SQVTM and CDR2 ANQGSEA. The CDR3 nucleotides are TGCAGCGCTACGACAGCCACCGTTGAAGCTTTCTTT. It is translated as CSATTATVEAFF.

The chain has TRBV19 and TRBJ1-5; TRBD1 aligns across 9 bases. V shed 6 bases, J shed 5 bases, and the junction held 5 bases outside the gene matches. The CDR3 is 14 amino acids. Germline CDR1 and CDR2: LNHDA and SQIVND (reference sequence). CDR3 region: CASSPGQGYQPQHF. The DNA for the CDR3 is TGTGCCAGTAGCCCGGGACAGGGCTATCAGCCCCAGCATTTT.

The gene calls are TRBV7-9 and TRBJ2-5; TRBD1 agrees at 8 bases. The length of the CDR3 is 14 residues. The germline CDR1 and CDR2 sequences are SEHNR and FQNEAQ (reference sequence). With 5 bases clipped from V and 5 bases from J, the junction kept 7 bases outside the gene matches. The CDR3 bases are TGTGCCAGCAGCATAGGACAGGGTATGGAGACCCAGTACTTC. Translation: CASSIGQGMETQYF.

The chain recombines TRBV19 with TRBJ1-5; 7 positions agree with TRBD1. The CDR3 is 18 residues long. Germline CDR1 is LNHDA and CDR2 is SQIVND (reference sequence). Trimming at V came to 1 base and at J to 8 bases, leaving 17 bases not matched to a gene. This CDR3 is CASSIVVRRTGQGEPQHF. Written as DNA, the CDR3 is TGTGCCAGTAGTATAGTGGTACGGAGGACAGGCCAAGGGGAGCCCCAGCATTTT.

The V gene is TRBV19, the J gene TRBJ1-1; tentative D call: TRBD1 (6 bases). The V and J ends lost 6 bases and 0 bases respectively, with 23 bases between them. CDR1 and CDR2 (germline): LNHDA, SQIVND (reference sequence). This CDR3 spans 18 amino acids. The DNA for the CDR3 is TGTGCCAGTAGGGCCCACGACAGGTTGTTGCCTATGAACACTGAAGCTTTCTTT. It codes for CASRAHDRLLPMNTEAFF.

This clone has a single count. V gene TRBV12-5 combines with J gene TRBJ1-2; 7 bases agree with TRBD1. There are 15 residues in the CDR3. V lost 5 bases, J lost 14 bases, and 20 bases stayed unmatched. Germline assignment: CDR1 LGHNT and CDR2 FRNRAP. The DNA of the CDR3 is TGTGCTAGTGGTCCCGTCGAGGTCGGACAGGTGGGCCTGACCTTC. This translates into CASGPVEVGQVGLTF.

The CDR3 sequence is CASSFRRNYGYTF. The CDR3 DNA reads as TGTGCCAGCAGCTTTAGGAGAAACTATGGCTACACCTTC. The chain uses TRBV5-6 and TRBJ1-2; no reliable D call. Deletions cut 2 bases from V and 2 bases from J, with 7 bases between. Looked up from germline, CDR1 is SGHDT and CDR2 is YYEEEE. The CDR3 covers 13 residues.

In this sample, this clone turned up once. The chain carries TRBV7-9 and TRBJ1-3, with D tentatively TRBD1 (6 bases). The CDR3 runs 15 residues. Per the germline V gene, CDR1 is SEHNR and CDR2 is FQNEAQ (reference sequence). Trimming pared 5 bases from V and 0 bases from J, leaving 11 bases between. Here the CDR3 reads CASSPQGSSGNTIYF. CDR3 DNA sequence: TGTGCCAGCAGCCCACAGGGCTCCTCTGGAAACACCATATATTTT.

The chain couples TRBV4-1 to TRBJ2-7, with TRBD2 identical over 12 bases. The CDR3 runs to 14 residues. The junction had 7 bases not matched to a gene; V was cut back by 1 base and J by 12 bases. Germline V CDR1 and CDR2: MGHRA, YSYEKL. CDR3 sequence (DNA): TGCGCCAGCAGCCAAGCCTGGACTAGCGGGAAAAGGTACTTC. This translates into CASSQAWTSGKRYF.

The rearrangement joins TRBV6-5 to TRBJ1-6; a possible D gene is TRBD1 (6 bases). CDR3 length: 15 amino acids. Per germline, CDR1 MNHEY and CDR2 SVGAGI. V dropped 2 bases and J dropped 6 bases, with 11 bases sitting between them. CDR3 sequence reads: CASSYGTGSNSPLHF. Here the CDR3 DNA reads TGTGCCAGCAGTTACGGTACAGGGAGTAATTCACCCCTCCACTTT.

V is TRBV7-2 and J is TRBJ1-2; 7 nucleotides match TRBD1. The CDR3 runs to 16 residues. Looked up from germline, CDR1 is SGHTA and CDR2 is FQGNSA. V lost 0 bases, J lost 4 bases, and 8 bases stayed unmatched. CDR3 DNA: TGTGCCAGCAGCTTAGCGCCCTACAGGGGAGGCTATGGCTACACCTTC. Protein product: CASSLAPYRGGYGYTF.

The genes are TRBV9 and TRBJ2-7; 10 nucleotides match TRBD2. The V gene end was trimmed by 4 bases and the J gene end by 5 bases; junction bases not matched to a gene: 15. CDR1 is SGDLS and CDR2 is YYNGEE in the germline V gene. The length of the CDR3 is 17 residues. The DNA for the CDR3 is TGTGCCAGCAGCCCCACAAGGGCCCTAGCGGGAGAAAACGAGCAGTACTTC. The encoded protein is CASSPTRALAGENEQYF.

The CDR3 DNA follows: TGTGCCAGCAGTGCACAGGGCGGTGCTCAGCCCCAGCATTTT. It specifies CASSAQGGAQPQHF. The chain employs TRBV6-4 and TRBJ1-5; possible D gene TRBD1, 6 bases. The CDR3 length is 14 residues. Between the trimmed V and J ends, which lost 4 bases and 6 bases, there was a span of 13 bases. Per the germline V gene, CDR1 is MRHNA and CDR2 is SNTAGT.

This clone has just a few counts. The rearrangement links TRBV2 to TRBJ1-2; no firm D call. The CDR3 length is 14 residues. CDR1 and CDR2 (germline): SNHLY, FYNNEI. Trimming pared 0 bases from V and 5 bases from J, leaving 10 bases between. The chain's CDR3 is CASSEARGRYGYTF. CDR3 nucleotides: TGTGCCAGCAGTGAAGCCCGGGGAAGGTATGGCTACACCTTC.

This clone turned up a few times. V gene TRBV30 combines with J gene TRBJ1-4; TRBD1 might be the D (5 bases). With 0 bases removed from V and 10 bases from J, the gap between germline ends came to 15 bases. The CDR3 spans 14 residues. The V gene's germline CDR1 is GTSNPN and CDR2 SVGIG (reference sequence). CDR3 sequence (DNA): TGTGCCTGGAGTGTCTCAGGGTTTGGGGTAAAACTGTTTTTT. Translation gives CAWSVSGFGVKLFF.

This clone was detected only a few times. This sequence joins TRBV29-1 and TRBJ2-1, with 12 bases identical to TRBD2. CDR1 SQVTM and CDR2 ANQGSEA come from the germline V gene. V lost 7 bases and J lost 10; bases outside the gene matches: 11. This CDR3 has 14 residues. The CDR3 nucleotides are TGCAGCGGAAGAGGTCTAGCGGGGGGGTCGGAGCAGTTCTTC. It encodes CSGRGLAGGSEQFF.

The rearrangement joins TRBV19 to TRBJ1-2, with D possibly matching TRBD1 (6 bases). V was trimmed by 6 bases and J by 2 bases, leaving 16 bases between them. The CDR3 is 15 residues long. From germline, CDR1 is LNHDA and CDR2 SQIVND (reference sequence). DNA of the CDR3: TGTGCCAGTAGCACCATTGGGACACCGAACTATGGCTACACCTTC. Protein sequence: CASSTIGTPNYGYTF.

The chain is built from TRBV6-2 or TRBV6-3 and TRBJ2-7; D might be TRBD2 (5 bases). The CDR3 is made up of 15 amino acids. Germline values: CDR1 MNHEY, CDR2 SVGEGT. Trimming pared 6 bases from V and 1 base from J, leaving 16 bases between. CDR3 DNA: TGTGCCAGCAGCCCCTTTTCGGGAATTTCCTACGAGCAGTACTTC. This codes for CASSPFSGISYEQYF.

This clone was detected only once. The rearrangement links TRBV7-7 to TRBJ2-2; 11 bases agree with TRBD1. CDR1 is SSHAT and CDR2 is FNYEAQ in the germline V gene (reference sequence). CDR3 length: 16 residues. Germline trimming cut 4 bases from V and 8 bases from J; bases unmatched to any gene: 9. CDR3 DNA sequence: TGTGCCAGCAGCTCTGGACAGGGGGCTTTGGCGGGGGAGCTGTTTTTT. Translation: CASSSGQGALAGELFF.

This chain links TRBV19 with TRBJ1-3, with 12 bases fitting TRBD1. The CDR3 has 15 residues. With V trimmed by 7 bases and J by 4 bases, 5 bases remained unmatched. Germline loops: CDR1 LNHDA, CDR2 SQIVND (reference sequence). CDR3 protein: CASKIGTGGGNTIYF. The DNA for the CDR3 is TGTGCCAGTAAAATAGGGACAGGGGGCGGAAACACCATATATTTT.

The chain joins TRBV11-3 to TRBJ2-2; D might be TRBD1 (5 bases). The V gene's germline CDR1 is SGHNT and CDR2 YENEEA. The CDR3 spans 15 residues. Trimming pared 6 bases from V and 0 bases from J, leaving 11 bases between. The CDR3 protein is CASRQTVANTGELFF. The CDR3 DNA follows: TGTGCCAGCAGACAGACAGTCGCGAACACCGGGGAGCTGTTTTTT.

The table lists this clone with a count of one. The rearrangement joins TRBV11-2 to TRBJ1-2; D may be TRBD1 (5 bases). Germline lookup yields CDR1 SGHAT and CDR2 FQNNGV. V was shortened by 0 bases and J by 2 bases, with 7 bases between the two germline ends. This CDR3 contains 14 residues. CDR3 DNA: TGTGCCAGCAGCTTAGAGGCAGGGAACTATGGCTACACCTTC. It specifies CASSLEAGNYGYTF.

The chain recombines TRBV11-3 with TRBJ1-1; 7 nucleotides match TRBD1. Germline assignment: CDR1 SGHNT and CDR2 YENEEA. The CDR3 loop spans 13 amino acids. J was trimmed by 13 bases and V by 0 bases; bases with no gene match: 8. The CDR3 spells CASSLDPRGGLFF. CDR3 sequence (DNA): TGTGCCAGCAGCTTAGATCCGCGAGGGGGCCTTTTCTTT.

J is TRBJ2-7 and V is TRBV6-2 or TRBV6-3; D is uncertain. The CDR3 spans 12 residues. V lost 6 bases and J lost 1, with 7 bases in between. Germline-derived CDR1 and CDR2 are MNHEY and SVGEGT. CDR3 protein: CASSSLSYEQYF. CDR3 sequence (DNA): TGTGCCAGCAGCTCCCTATCCTACGAGCAGTACTTC.

The table lists this clone with a few counts. This chain uses TRBV9 with TRBJ1-4; D possibly corresponds to TRBD1 (5 bases). With 4 bases removed from V and 7 bases from J, the gap between germline ends came to 17 bases. In germline, CDR1 is SGDLS, CDR2 YYNGEE. There are 15 residues in the CDR3. The CDR3 nucleotides read TGTGCCAGCAGCAATGGAAGAGGGGAGGCTGAAAAACTGTTTTTT. This encodes CASSNGRGEAEKLFF.

V gene TRBV25-1 combines with J gene TRBJ1-2; 8 nucleotides match TRBD1. The V gene's germline CDR1 is MGHDK and CDR2 SYGVNS. The CDR3 loop spans 16 amino acids. V gave up 4 bases and J gave up 8 bases; unmatched junction bases: 15. CDR3 loop: CASSARQGRTYLGYTF. The CDR3 region has the DNA TGTGCCAGCAGTGCCCGACAGGGGCGGACATACTTGGGCTACACCTTC.